Below, one T cell receptor beta chain is given with its context. Its matching antigen is unknown. The source of the sample is a study of cytomegalovirus exposure and HLA in healthy donors. The study, taken as a whole, reports: Among TCR sequences, most were rare, though some public TCRs appeared in many donors. An analysis that came later showed most CMV-associated TCR beta chains appearing HLA-restricted. Among TCR beta chains, those listed as cytomegalovirus-associated numbered over 150. Later on, a genetic analysis was performed. It linked a missense variant in DCLRE1C with V- and J-gene trimming of TCR beta.

The primer mix had 60 Vbeta and 13 Jbeta primers. TCRdb's table, derived via immunoSEQ multiplex PCR, lists solely in-frame clones and lacks some. In the table there are about 55,000 clones, approximately 80% of which are singletons. Per germline, CDR1 KGHSH and CDR2 LQKENI. Trimming cost V 4 bases and J 9 bases; bases outside gene matches: 7. The CDR3 covers 15 residues. The sequencing sample was made of PBMCs. The sequence was obtained from a female donor in good health and CMV-seronegative. This sequence joins TRBV18 and TRBJ1-6, with 9 bases identical to TRBD1. The CDR3 bases are TGTGCCAGCTCACAGGAGGGACAGGGCGTTTCACCCCTCCACTTT. Translating gives CASSQEGQGVSPLHF.